This T cell receptor beta chain came from a study of blood T cell repertoires in COVID-19. Study-level information: Sources were T cells, B-cell-depleted T cells, or PBMCs; the material itself was cDNA or gDNA.

This table comes from immunoSEQ multiplex PCR, and its TCRdb copy is limited to in-frame clones, with some not included. Of roughly 380,000 clones listed, approximately 90% are singletons. Seattle patients were enrolled during active infection and followed longitudinally. Sequences were obtained from peripheral blood. The receptor was derived from an older woman with COVID-19, enrolled during active disease.

The CDR3 nucleotides are TGTGCCAGCAGACCAATCCAGACGGGTAATAATTCACCCCTCCACTTT. Translation: CASRPIQTGNNSPLHF. The chain carries TRBV2 and TRBJ1-6; D is uncertain. Trimming shortened V by 6 bases and J by 5 bases, and 17 bases separated the two germline ends. The germline V gene encodes CDR1 SNHLY and CDR2 FYNNEI. The CDR3 runs to 16 residues.